These 24 T cell receptor beta chains came from one sample sequenced in a study of cytomegalovirus exposure and HLA in healthy donors. The PCR employed 60 Vbeta primers together with 13 Jbeta primers. The table came from immunoSEQ multiplex PCR; TCRdb's copy has only in-frame clones and leaves some out. The sample lists some 130,000 clones, around three quarters occurring once. Sequenced input: PBMCs. The receptors were gathered from a male donor in good health and CMV-seropositive.

V usage is TRBV5-4 and J usage is TRBJ1-2, with D tentatively TRBD1 (5 bases). Trimming shortened V by 4 bases and J by 8 bases, and 21 bases separated the two germline ends. Germline V gene lookup returns CDR1 SGHNT and CDR2 YYREEE (reference sequence). The CDR3 has 15 residues. CDR3 coding DNA: TGTGCCAGCAGCCCAGGGACTCTCCAGTTTGGGGGCTACACCTTC. Translating it yields CASSPGTLQFGGYTF. Complete variable domain (other parts from reference TRBV5-4 and TRBJ1-2): ETGVTQSPTHLIKTRGQQVTLRCSSQSGHNTVSWYQQALGQGPQFIFQYYREEENGRGNFPPRFSGLQFPNYSSELNVNALELDDSALYLCASSPGTLQFGGYTFGSGTRLTVV.

V is TRBV6-1 and J is TRBJ1-5; D remains ambiguous. V shed 2 bases and J shed 2 bases, with 13 bases lying between them. The germline CDR1 and CDR2 sequences are MNHNS and SASEGT. CDR3 size: 16 residues. The CDR3 bases are TGTGCCAGCAGTGAATACGTGTATGAGGGCAATCAGCCCCAGCATTTT. Protein product: CASSEYVYEGNQPQHF.

The V gene is TRBV30, the J gene TRBJ2-6; tentatively, D is TRBD2 (6 bases). This CDR3 region has 15 residues. The V end lost 4 bases, the J end lost 4 bases, and 14 bases lay between the germline ends. CDR1 and CDR2 (germline): GTSNPN, SVGIG (reference sequence). The CDR3 sequence: CAWTRDSAGANVLTF. The CDR3 DNA is TGTGCCTGGACCCGGGACTCCGCCGGGGCCAACGTCCTGACTTTC.

The chain employs TRBV30 and TRBJ2-7, with 7 bases that match TRBD2. The CDR3 has 14 residues. Germline V CDR1 and CDR2: GTSNPN, SVGIG (reference sequence). V lost 1 base and J lost 4; bases outside the gene matches: 7. The CDR3 nucleotides read TGTGCCTGGAGTGACCGGGACTATTTATACGAGCAGTACTTC. Its translation: CAWSDRDYLYEQYF.

This clone was detected only once. The chain links TRBV7-9 to TRBJ2-3; 10 nucleotides line up with TRBD2. The V gene's germline CDR1 is SEHNR and CDR2 FQNEAQ (reference sequence). This CDR3 is built from 16 residues. J gave up 2 bases and V 5 bases, and 7 bases lay outside the gene matches. The DNA for the CDR3 is TGTGCCAGCAGCGTAGGACTAGCGGTAATCACAGATACGCAGTATTTT. The encoded protein is CASSVGLAVITDTQYF.

V usage is TRBV12-5 and J usage is TRBJ2-2; perhaps TRBD1 as D (5 bases). The CDR3 is made up of 13 amino acids. Per germline, CDR1 LGHNT and CDR2 FRNRAP. Deletions cut 7 bases from V and 5 bases from J, with 11 bases between. The CDR3 protein is CASALTGTGELFF. DNA of the CDR3: TGTGCTAGTGCCCTTACAGGTACCGGGGAGCTGTTTTTT.

The V gene is TRBV2, the J gene TRBJ2-2; D is ambiguous. Germline V gene lookup returns CDR1 SNHLY and CDR2 FYNNEI. V lost 6 bases and J lost 0, with 11 bases in between. CDR3 size: 15 residues. CDR3 nucleotide sequence: TGTGCCAGCAGCTATACCACTCCGAACACCGGGGAGCTGTTTTTT. Encoded protein: CASSYTTPNTGELFF.

This clone occurred once. The rearrangement uses TRBV5-4 and TRBJ2-5; 8 bases fit TRBD2. Unmatched junction bases numbered 5, after V lost 2 bases and J lost 5 bases. The CDR3 contains 14 residues. Germline V CDR1 and CDR2: SGHNT, YYREEE (reference sequence). Written as DNA, the CDR3 is TGTGCCAGCAGCTTAGGCGGGACTAGTGAGACCCAGTACTTC. It encodes CASSLGGTSETQYF.

This chain links TRBV7-2 with TRBJ2-3; tentatively, D is TRBD2 (7 bases). The CDR3 has 19 residues. V was cut by 5 bases and J by 0 bases, with 24 bases left in between. Germline CDR1 and CDR2: SGHTA and FQGNSA. This chain's CDR3 is CASSTYGSTGGRSTDTQYF. CDR3 DNA sequence: TGTGCCAGCAGCACCTATGGATCAACGGGGGGCCGTAGCACAGATACGCAGTATTTT.

The chain joins TRBV7-8 to TRBJ2-1; 10 nucleotides line up with TRBD2. Trimming took 1 base from V and 2 from J; bases not matched to a gene: 2. Germline-derived CDR1 and CDR2 are SGHVS and FQNEAQ. The CDR3 is 16 amino acids. The DNA for the CDR3 is TGTGCCAGCAGCTTAGAAAGCGGGGGGGCCTACAATGAGCAGTTCTTC. Protein sequence: CASSLESGGAYNEQFF.

The chain is built from TRBV2 and TRBJ1-2; no firm D call. Trimming stripped 7 bases from V and 6 bases from J, with 9 bases between. CDR1 SNHLY and CDR2 FYNNEI come from the germline V gene. The CDR3 is 11 residues long. This chain's CDR3 is CASNGQNGYTF. The CDR3 region has the DNA TGTGCCAGCAATGGGCAGAATGGCTACACCTTC.

V usage is TRBV5-5 and J usage is TRBJ1-1, with TRBD1 identical over 8 bases. V shed 4 bases and J 7 bases; nucleotides not matched to a gene: 6. Germline V lookup: CDR1 SGHKS, CDR2 YYEKEE (reference sequence). CDR3 length: 13 amino acids. The CDR3 bases are TGTGCCAGCAGCCGGACAGGGCTTAATGAAGCTTTCTTT. Translated: CASSRTGLNEAFF.

The CDR3 is CASSLDRASGNTIYF. Written as DNA, the CDR3 is TGTGCCAGCAGCTTAGACAGGGCCTCTGGAAACACCATATATTTT. V is TRBV11-2 and J is TRBJ1-3; weak D call: TRBD1 (5 bases). The germline V gene encodes CDR1 SGHAT and CDR2 FQNNGV. V shed 0 bases and J shed 0 bases, with 6 bases lying between them. CDR3 length equals 15 residues.

The chain couples TRBV5-1 to TRBJ2-5, with D perhaps matching TRBD2 (7 bases). This CDR3 contains 15 residues. From germline, CDR1 is SGHRS and CDR2 YFSETQ. Trimming removed 4 bases at V and 9 bases at J, with 22 bases between. The CDR3 DNA follows: TGCGCCAGCAGCCTTATTGACGGGGGGCTGGAGGCCCAGTACTTC. Protein: CASSLIDGGLEAQYF.

This sequence joins TRBV6-6 and TRBJ2-5; 9 bases map to TRBD1. Germline CDR1 MNHNY, CDR2 SVGAGI (reference sequence). The CDR3 is 14 amino acids. Trimming at V came to 6 bases and at J to 5 bases, leaving 7 bases not matched to a gene. The CDR3 DNA follows: TGTGCCAGCAGACAGGGGGCAGCCGAGGAGACCCAGTACTTC. Protein: CASRQGAAEETQYF.

The chain employs TRBV2 and TRBJ2-7, with 9 bases lining up with TRBD1. Germline assignment: CDR1 SNHLY and CDR2 FYNNEI. The V segment lost 8 bases and the J segment 6 bases; nucleotides outside the gene matches: 8. CDR3 size: 13 residues. CDR3 residues: CASLTGGEGEQYF. Here the CDR3 DNA reads TGTGCCAGCCTGACAGGGGGGGAGGGCGAGCAGTACTTC.

The V and J genes are TRBV4-2 and TRBJ1-2, with a possible D match to TRBD1 (5 bases). This CDR3 region has 12 residues. V lost 1 base and J lost 9, with 9 bases in between. Germline V gives CDR1 LGHNA, CDR2 YNFKEQ. Here the CDR3 DNA reads TGTGCCAGCAGCCAAGGCAGGGTGAGCTACACCTTC. It translates to CASSQGRVSYTF.

As to this clone: Other DNA sequences in this sample translate to the same CDR3. This chain connects TRBV27 to TRBJ2-1; 10 nucleotides line up with TRBD1. From germline, CDR1 is MNHEY and CDR2 SMNVEV (reference sequence). V dropped 3 bases and J dropped 2; count of bases not matched to a gene: 10. CDR3 length: 18 residues. The DNA of the CDR3 is TGTGCCAGCAGTTTCCGGACAGGGGGGCTCCCCCCCTACAATGAGCAGTTCTTC. Amino acids: CASSFRTGGLPPYNEQFF.

This rearrangement joins TRBV6-1 to TRBJ1-5; D possibly corresponds to TRBD1 (6 bases). In germline, CDR1 is MNHNS, CDR2 SASEGT. V was cut by 3 bases and J by 6 bases, with 18 bases left in between. The CDR3 is made up of 16 amino acids. In nucleotides, the CDR3 is TGTGCCAGCAGTGATACGGGGCAGGGGTTTATTCAGCCCCAGCATTTT. Its translation: CASSDTGQGFIQPQHF.

V and J are TRBV5-6 and TRBJ2-7, with 7 positions matching TRBD1. After removal of 4 bases from V and 3 bases from J, the junction contained 10 bases not matched to a gene. Germline CDR1 SGHDT, CDR2 YYEEEE. This CDR3 is built from 15 residues. CDR3 sequence (DNA): TGTGCCAGCAGCAGATGGACAGGCGGAAACTACGAGCAGTACTTC. Translation: CASSRWTGGNYEQYF.

This chain joins TRBV28 and TRBJ2-7; D uncertain. The germline V gene encodes CDR1 MDHEN and CDR2 SYDVKM. The CDR3 is 12 residues long. V lost 6 bases and J 3 bases, leaving 9 bases between the germline ends. The CDR3 region has the DNA TGTGCCAGCAGCGAAGCTGGCTACGAGCAGTACTTC. This encodes CASSEAGYEQYF.

This clone appeared a single time. V is TRBV2 and J is TRBJ1-6; a weak D match, TRBD1 (6 bases). Germline CDR1 and CDR2: SNHLY and FYNNEI. The CDR3 covers 18 residues. V was trimmed by 0 bases and J by 6 bases, leaving 18 bases between them. The CDR3 reads CASSEAHQQGVGNSPLHF. The DNA of the CDR3 is TGTGCCAGCAGTGAAGCGCACCAACAGGGAGTCGGTAATTCACCCCTCCACTTT.

J is TRBJ2-2 and V is TRBV5-1, with a tentative D call TRBD1 (6 bases). The length of the CDR3 is 16 residues. V lost 4 bases, J lost 5 bases, and 18 bases lay in between. Germline CDR1 and CDR2: SGHRS and YFSETQ. The CDR3 loop is CASSPPGTPSTGELFF. CDR3 DNA sequence: TGCGCCAGCAGCCCCCCCGGGACACCGAGTACCGGGGAGCTGTTTTTT. The whole variable domain, filled in from reference TRBV5-1 and TRBJ2-2, reads KAGVTQTPRYLIKTRGQQVTLSCSPISGHRSVSWYQQTPGQGLQFLFEYFSETQRNKGNFPGRFSGRQFSNSRSEMNVSTLELGDSALYLCASSPPGTPSTGELFFGEGSRLTVL.

The gene calls are TRBV5-1 and TRBJ2-2; unclear D gene. From germline, CDR1 is SGHRS and CDR2 YFSETQ. The V gene lost 1 base and the J gene lost 3 bases, with 13 bases spanning the gap. The CDR3 is made up of 16 amino acids. This CDR3 reads CASSLCIPRDTGELFF. The CDR3 DNA follows: TGCGCCAGCAGCTTGTGTATCCCCCGGGACACCGGGGAGCTGTTTTTT.